The 30 T cell receptor beta chains given below trace back to one sample, sequenced in a study of identical twins. Each CDR3 protein gets one entry after TCRdb re-called the 5' RACE reads with MiXCR. The sample consists of 600,000 to 700,000 distinct CDR3 sequences, over 20% of them appearing once. The same data also contributed to another study, on T cells expressing NK-cell markers.

Material: PBMCs. These receptors were taken from a young woman in good health.

This clonotype was observed a few times. The chain couples TRBV5-6 to TRBJ2-1; 11 nucleotides line up with TRBD2. J was trimmed by 5 bases and V by 5 bases; bases with no gene match: 9. The length of the CDR3 is 16 residues. Germline V lookup: CDR1 SGHDT, CDR2 YYEEEE. The CDR3 region has the DNA TGTGCCAGCAGGGCAACCGGGACTAGCGGAAACAATGAGCAGTTCTTC. Its protein product is CASRATGTSGNNEQFF.

The table lists this clonotype with many counts. V usage is TRBV11-1 and J usage is TRBJ1-2; 8 bases agree with TRBD1. Per the germline V gene, CDR1 is SGHAT and CDR2 is FQDESV (reference sequence). V lost 5 bases to trimming and J lost 8 bases; unmatched junction nucleotides: 10. The CDR3 covers 14 residues. In nucleotides, the CDR3 is TGTGCCAGCAGCAACCGCCGGACAGGGTTCGGCTACACCTTC. Protein product: CASSNRRTGFGYTF. Full variable domain (outside the CDR3, taken from reference TRBV11-1 and TRBJ1-2): EAEVAQSPRYKITEKSQAVAFWCDPISGHATLYWYRQILGQGPELLVQFQDESVVDDSQLPKDRFSAERLKGVDSTLKIQPAELGDSAMYLCASSNRRTGFGYTFGSGTRLTVV.

In its sample, this clonotype was seen many times. The V gene is TRBV20-1, the J gene TRBJ2-6; D remains ambiguous. Germline CDR1 reads DFQATT; CDR2 reads SNEGSKA (reference sequence). The ends were cut back, 2 bases at V and 2 bases at J, with 4 bases in the middle. This CDR3 comprises 13 residues. Written as DNA, the CDR3 is TGCAGTGCTAGACGTCCTGGGGCCAACGTCCTGACTTTC. It is translated as CSARRPGANVLTF.

This clonotype was found many times. The rearrangement links TRBV20-1 to TRBJ2-1; 12 positions match TRBD2. The germline CDR1 and CDR2 sequences are DFQATT and SNEGSKA (reference sequence). The CDR3 consists of 13 residues. The V gene end was trimmed by 3 bases and the J gene end by 7 bases; junction bases not matched to a gene: 1. The DNA for the CDR3 is TGCAGTGCTAGGCTAGCGGGGGGGAATGAGCAGTTCTTC. Protein: CSARLAGGNEQFF.

This clonotype was counted a few times. CDR3 DNA: TGCAGTGCTACCGTAGGCGGAACCACAGATACGCAGTATTTT. Amino acids: CSATVGGTTDTQYF. The J gene is TRBJ2-3, the V gene TRBV20-1; D not certain. Germline-derived CDR1 and CDR2 are DFQATT and SNEGSKA (reference sequence). Trimming took 4 bases from V and 2 from J, leaving 13 bases between them. The CDR3 has 14 residues.

This clonotype has more than one count but fewer than ten. V and J are TRBV6-1 and TRBJ1-2; D uncertain. V gave up 2 bases and J gave up 1 base, with 5 bases separating them. The CDR3 is made up of 13 amino acids. In germline, CDR1 is MNHNS, CDR2 SASEGT. The CDR3 here is CASSEYLNYGYTF. The CDR3 DNA follows: TGTGCCAGCAGTGAATATCTTAACTATGGCTACACCTTC.

The chain couples TRBV6-1 to TRBJ1-2; D perhaps matches TRBD1 (5 bases). Germline V gene sequence: CDR1 MNHNS, CDR2 SASEGT. CDR3 length: 13 residues. V lost 7 bases and J 3 bases, leaving 12 bases between the germline ends. The CDR3 DNA sequence: TGTGCCAGCAATCCGGGGGTCCACTATGGCTACACCTTC. Its translation: CASNPGVHYGYTF.

In its sample, this clonotype was seen a few times. The chain uses TRBV9 and TRBJ2-7, with TRBD1 matching over 9 bases. The CDR3 contains 14 residues. Per the germline V gene, CDR1 is SGDLS and CDR2 is YYNGEE. The trim removed 3 bases at V and 6 bases at J, leaving 7 bases unmatched. The chain's CDR3 is CASSAILDRGEQYF. As DNA, the CDR3 is TGTGCCAGCAGCGCGATCCTGGACAGGGGCGAGCAGTACTTC.

This chain uses TRBV29-1 with TRBJ2-1; TRBD1 aligns across 9 bases. The CDR3 has 16 amino acids. Germline V CDR1 and CDR2: SQVTM, ANQGSEA. V lost 3 bases to trimming and J lost 7 bases; unmatched junction nucleotides: 13. The DNA for the CDR3 is TGCAGCGTTGATGGGGCCGGGACAGGGATCAAGAATGAGCAGTTCTTC. Its translation: CSVDGAGTGIKNEQFF.

The chain uses TRBV7-9 and TRBJ2-7; 9 positions agree with TRBD1. Germline trimming cut 5 bases from V and 6 bases from J; bases unmatched to any gene: 8. Germline V lookup: CDR1 SEHNR, CDR2 FQNEAQ (reference sequence). The CDR3 loop spans 14 amino acids. The CDR3 coding sequence is TGTGCCAGCAGCGTAGGGGACAGGGAAGGCGAGCAGTACTTC. Its translation: CASSVGDREGEQYF. Looking up the rest from reference TRBV7-9 and TRBJ2-7 gives the full variable domain: DTGVSQNPRHKITKRGQNVTFRCDPISEHNRLYWYRQTLGQGPEFLTYFQNEAQLEKSRLLSDRFSAERPKGSFSTLEIQRTEQGDSAMYLCASSVGDREGEQYFGPGTRLTVT.

Notes on this clonotype: One end of the junction fails to match germline, which may point to a read error. The J gene is TRBJ2-3, the V gene TRBV4-2; no clear D gene. This CDR3 spans 11 amino acids. Germline CDR1 LGHNA, CDR2 YNFKEQ. This chain's CDR3 is CASSQDYRISF. DNA of the CDR3: TGTGCCAGCAGCCAAGATTATAGGATTAGTTTT.

The chain carries TRBV5-5 and TRBJ2-4; tentatively, D is TRBD2 (5 bases). Germline V gene lookup returns CDR1 SGHKS and CDR2 YYEKEE (reference sequence). V lost 2 bases and J 9 bases, leaving 12 bases between the germline ends. The CDR3 consists of 13 residues. In DNA form, the CDR3 reads TGTGCCAGCAGCTTTTCTCCTGAGGGCATTCAGTACTTC. Translation gives CASSFSPEGIQYF. Combining the CDR3 with reference TRBV5-5 and TRBJ2-4 gives the whole variable domain DAGVTQSPTHLIKTRGQQVTLRCSPISGHKSVSWYQQVLGQGPQFIFQYYEKEERGRGNFPDRFSARQFPNYSSELNVNALLLGDSALYLCASSFSPEGIQYFGAGTRLSVL.

This clonotype was detected only a few times. This chain joins TRBV7-2 and TRBJ1-1; D is perhaps TRBD1 (6 bases). CDR1 and CDR2 from the germline V gene are SGHTA and FQGNSA. This CDR3 has 14 amino acids. With 3 bases removed from V and 5 bases from J, the gap between germline ends came to 13 bases. The CDR3 loop is CASSLGWTATEAFF. The CDR3 nucleotides are TGTGCCAGCAGCTTGGGTTGGACAGCGACTGAAGCTTTCTTT.

The chain has TRBV5-1 and TRBJ2-3; D perhaps matches TRBD1 (5 bases). There are 15 residues in the CDR3. The germline V and J ends were trimmed by 6 bases and 0 bases, with 14 bases remaining between them. Germline CDR1 reads SGHRS; CDR2 reads YFSETQ. CDR3 amino acids: CASTHRGPSTDTQYF. The CDR3 coding sequence is TGCGCCAGCACCCATAGGGGCCCGAGCACAGATACGCAGTATTTT.

This clonotype was counted between two and nine times. The CDR3 reads CASSLRGLIGELFF. CDR3 in DNA: TGTGCCAGCAGTCTAAGGGGGTTAATCGGGGAGCTGTTTTTT. V gene TRBV12-3 or TRBV12-4 combines with J gene TRBJ2-2, with D perhaps matching TRBD1 (6 bases). Between the trimmed V and J ends, which lost 5 bases and 7 bases, there was a span of 14 bases. The CDR3 sequence is 14 residues long.

The chain uses TRBV5-5 and TRBJ2-5, with TRBD2 as a possible D gene (6 bases). The germline V and J ends were trimmed by 2 bases and 4 bases, with 18 bases remaining between them. Per germline, CDR1 SGHKS and CDR2 YYEKEE (reference sequence). CDR3 size: 16 residues. In nucleotides, the CDR3 is TGTGCCAGCAGCTTCGGAGGAGGGCAGTTGGGAGAGACCCAGTACTTC. It translates to CASSFGGGQLGETQYF.

This chain uses TRBV5-1 with TRBJ2-5; 12 positions match TRBD2. The CDR3 extends over 16 amino acids. Germline V lookup: CDR1 SGHRS, CDR2 YFSETQ. The trim removed 2 bases at V and 1 base at J, leaving 3 bases unmatched. The CDR3 is CASSFTSGGSQETQYF. As DNA, the CDR3 is TGCGCCAGCAGCTTTACTAGCGGGGGGTCCCAAGAGACCCAGTACTTC.

The chain's CDR3 is CASSYGDGRGSDTQYF. The CDR3 DNA reads TGTGCCAGCAGTTACGGGGACGGGAGAGGATCAGATACGCAGTATTTT. V and J are TRBV6-2 or TRBV6-3 and TRBJ2-3, with D maybe TRBD2 (6 bases). Trimming took 2 bases from V and 4 from J, leaving 16 bases between them. This CDR3 has 16 residues. Germline CDR1 reads MNHEY; CDR2 reads SVGEGT.

This clonotype was counted a few times. The V call is TRBV5-6, the J call TRBJ2-7; D possibly corresponds to TRBD2 (5 bases). In germline, CDR1 is SGHDT, CDR2 YYEEEE. The V gene lost 4 bases and the J gene lost 3 bases, with 14 bases spanning the gap. This CDR3 spans 14 amino acids. In DNA, the CDR3 is TGTGCCAGCAGCCGCAGGAGGTCGAGCTACGAGCAGTACTTC. Its translation: CASSRRRSSYEQYF.

The sample holds many counts of this clonotype. The chain carries TRBV29-1 and TRBJ2-1; D ambiguous. The CDR3 spans 13 residues. The ends were cut back, 3 bases at V and 4 bases at J, with 10 bases in the middle. CDR1 is SQVTM and CDR2 is ANQGSEA in the germline V gene. The CDR3 DNA sequence: TGCAGCGTTGATTTTAGAGGATACAATGAGCAGTTCTTC. The encoded protein is CSVDFRGYNEQFF.

This clonotype turned up a few times. V is TRBV20-1 and J is TRBJ2-1, with TRBD1 as a possible D gene (5 bases). The CDR3 runs to 15 residues. Trimming cost V 4 bases and J 1 base, with 14 bases left between them. Germline loops: CDR1 DFQATT, CDR2 SNEGSKA (reference sequence). CDR3 loop: CSANGMGHSYNEQFF. CDR3 in DNA: TGCAGTGCTAATGGGATGGGGCATTCCTACAATGAGCAGTTCTTC.

The CDR3, as DNA: TGTGCCAGCAGGCCACTGGCCCGCGGACCCACAGATACGCAGTATTTT. It translates to CASRPLARGPTDTQYF. The gene calls are TRBV6-1 and TRBJ2-3; D gene ambiguous. The germline V gene encodes CDR1 MNHNS and CDR2 SASEGT. This CDR3 has 16 amino acids. Trimming removed 6 bases from V and 2 bases from J, with 18 bases in between.

On this clonotype itself: The junction does not match germline at one end; this may be a read error. The gene calls are TRBV10-3 and TRBJ2-1, with 13 positions matching TRBD2. In germline, CDR1 is ENHRY, CDR2 SYGVKD. The CDR3 loop spans 18 amino acids. The DNA for the CDR3 is TGTGCCTTCAGTTCCGGGACTAGCGGGATGGGCTCCTACAATGAGCAGTTCTTC. The encoded protein is CAFSSGTSGMGSYNEQFF.

This chain joins TRBV20-1 and TRBJ1-6, with TRBD1 matching 7 bases. V shed 3 bases, J shed 7 bases, and the junction held 12 bases outside the gene matches. Per germline, CDR1 DFQATT and CDR2 SNEGSKA (reference sequence). The CDR3 extends over 16 amino acids. CDR3 sequence reads: CSASPGARTGNSPLHF. In DNA, the CDR3 is TGCAGTGCTAGCCCCGGGGCCCGGACAGGCAATTCACCCCTCCACTTT.

This clonotype has more than one count but fewer than ten. The chain carries TRBV12-3 or TRBV12-4 and TRBJ2-2; possible D gene TRBD1, 6 bases. V dropped 6 bases and J dropped 2 bases, with 16 bases sitting between them. The CDR3 contains 16 residues. The CDR3 loop is CASSPDRIRNTGELFF. CDR3 DNA: TGTGCCAGCAGCCCCGACAGGATACGTAACACCGGGGAGCTGTTTTTT.

This clonotype was seen ten or more times. The chain joins TRBV7-2 to TRBJ1-4, with D uncertain. From germline, CDR1 is SGHTA and CDR2 FQGNSA. This CDR3 has 16 residues. V lost 3 bases and J 4 bases, leaving 15 bases between the germline ends. The CDR3 reads CASSLGLDQFNEKLFF. CDR3 sequence (DNA): TGTGCCAGCAGCTTGGGATTGGATCAGTTTAATGAAAAACTGTTTTTT.

This chain links TRBV4-3 with TRBJ2-1; no reliable D call. From germline, CDR1 is LGHNA and CDR2 YSLEER. V lost 1 base and J lost 2, with 9 bases in between. The CDR3 runs to 15 residues. CDR3 sequence: CASSQARNAYNEQFF. CDR3 DNA sequence: TGCGCCAGCAGCCAAGCGCGGAATGCCTACAATGAGCAGTTCTTC.

The rearrangement links TRBV7-2 to TRBJ2-7; D may be TRBD1 (6 bases). The CDR3 spans 14 residues. CDR1 and CDR2 (germline): SGHTA, FQGNSA. Trimming removed 1 base at V and 3 bases at J, with 10 bases between. The CDR3 DNA reads TGTGCCAGCAGCTTAGTAAACAGGGACTACGAGCAGTACTTC. It yields the protein CASSLVNRDYEQYF.

This clonotype was seen only a few times. The CDR3 sequence: CASSPPGRVGADTQYF. The DNA of the CDR3 is TGTGCCAGCTCACCACCCGGCAGGGTTGGGGCAGATACGCAGTATTTT. This chain connects TRBV18 to TRBJ2-3; a possible D gene is TRBD1 (5 bases). The germline gives CDR1 KGHSH, CDR2 LQKENI. V shed 0 bases and J shed 4 bases, with 14 bases lying between them. This CDR3 region has 16 residues.

This chain uses TRBV20-1 with TRBJ1-4; no clear D. The V and J ends lost 0 bases and 4 bases respectively, with 9 bases between them. This CDR3 has 14 residues. The germline V gene has CDR1 DFQATT and CDR2 SNEGSKA (reference sequence). CDR3: CSARDPGHNEKLFF. CDR3 sequence (DNA): TGCAGTGCTAGAGATCCCGGCCATAATGAAAAACTGTTTTTT.